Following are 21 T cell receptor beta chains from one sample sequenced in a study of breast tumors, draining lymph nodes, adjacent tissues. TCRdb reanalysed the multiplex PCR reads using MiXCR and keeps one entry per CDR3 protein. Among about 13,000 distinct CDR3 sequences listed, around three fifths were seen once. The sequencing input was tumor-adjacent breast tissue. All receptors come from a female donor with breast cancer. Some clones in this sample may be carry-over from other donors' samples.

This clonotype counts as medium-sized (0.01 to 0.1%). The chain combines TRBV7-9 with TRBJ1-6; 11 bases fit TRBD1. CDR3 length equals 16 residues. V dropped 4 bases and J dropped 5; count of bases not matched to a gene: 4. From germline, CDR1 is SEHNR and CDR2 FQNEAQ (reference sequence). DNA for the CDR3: TGTGCCAGCAGCTCCTGGGGACAGGGGGATAATTCACCCCTCCACTTT. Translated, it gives CASSSWGQGDNSPLHF.

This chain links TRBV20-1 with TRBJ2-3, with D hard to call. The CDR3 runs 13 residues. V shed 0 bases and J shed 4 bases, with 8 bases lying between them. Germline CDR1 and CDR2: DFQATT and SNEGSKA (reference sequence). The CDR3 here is CSARDFGSDTQYF. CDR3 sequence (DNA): TGCAGTGCTAGAGATTTCGGTTCAGATACGCAGTATTTT.

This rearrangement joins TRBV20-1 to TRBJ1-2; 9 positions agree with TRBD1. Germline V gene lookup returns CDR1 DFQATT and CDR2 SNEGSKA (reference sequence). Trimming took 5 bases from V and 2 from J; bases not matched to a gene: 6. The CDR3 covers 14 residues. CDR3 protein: CSADPGQGNYGYTF. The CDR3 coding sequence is TGCAGTGCTGACCCGGGACAGGGAAACTATGGCTACACCTTC.

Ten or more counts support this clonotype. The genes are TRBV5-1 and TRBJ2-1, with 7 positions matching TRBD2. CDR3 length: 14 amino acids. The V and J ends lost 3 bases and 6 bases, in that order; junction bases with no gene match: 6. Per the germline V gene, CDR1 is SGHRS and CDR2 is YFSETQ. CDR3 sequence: CASSSSGNINEQFF. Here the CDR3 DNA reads TGCGCCAGCAGCTCGAGCGGGAATATCAATGAGCAGTTCTTC.

This CDR3 is CSATGTELYEQYF. CDR3 coding DNA: TGCAGCGCAACCGGGACAGAGCTCTACGAGCAGTACTTC. The genes are TRBV29-1 and TRBJ2-7; 7 positions match TRBD1. The germline V gene has CDR1 SQVTM and CDR2 ANQGSEA. J was trimmed by 3 bases and V by 7 bases; bases with no gene match: 9. CDR3 length equals 13 residues.

The CDR3 region has the DNA TGTGCCAGCAGCGTAGACGGATACTCCTACGAGCAGTACTTC. This translates into CASSVDGYSYEQYF. The V call is TRBV9, the J call TRBJ2-7, with D unresolved. Germline V gene sequence: CDR1 SGDLS, CDR2 YYNGEE. Trimming took 0 bases from V and 0 from J, leaving 7 bases between them. CDR3 size: 14 residues.

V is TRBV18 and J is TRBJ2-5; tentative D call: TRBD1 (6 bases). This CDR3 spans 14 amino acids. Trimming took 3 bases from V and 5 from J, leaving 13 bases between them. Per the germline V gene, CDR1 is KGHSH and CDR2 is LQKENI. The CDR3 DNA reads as TGTGCCAGCTCACCCCAGGGGCATACGGAGACCCAGTACTTC. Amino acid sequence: CASSPQGHTETQYF.

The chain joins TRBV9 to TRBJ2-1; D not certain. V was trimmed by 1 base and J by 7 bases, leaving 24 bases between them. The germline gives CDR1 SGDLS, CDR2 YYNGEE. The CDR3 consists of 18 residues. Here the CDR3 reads CASSVTPRGSPSTNEQFF. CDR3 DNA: TGTGCCAGCAGCGTAACCCCACGAGGTAGCCCCAGCACGAATGAGCAGTTCTTC. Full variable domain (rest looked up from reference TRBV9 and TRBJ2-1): DSGVTQTPKHLITATGQRVTLRCSPRSGDLSVYWYQQSLDQGLQFLIQYYNGEERAKGNILERFSAQQFPDLHSELNLSSLELGDSALYFCASSVTPRGSPSTNEQFFGPGTRLTVL.

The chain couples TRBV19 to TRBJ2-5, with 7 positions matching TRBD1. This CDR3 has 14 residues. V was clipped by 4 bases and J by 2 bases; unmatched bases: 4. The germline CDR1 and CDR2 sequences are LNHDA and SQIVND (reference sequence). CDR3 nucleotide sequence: TGTGCCAGTAGTACGACGGGACAGCAAGAGACCCAGTACTTC. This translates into CASSTTGQQETQYF.

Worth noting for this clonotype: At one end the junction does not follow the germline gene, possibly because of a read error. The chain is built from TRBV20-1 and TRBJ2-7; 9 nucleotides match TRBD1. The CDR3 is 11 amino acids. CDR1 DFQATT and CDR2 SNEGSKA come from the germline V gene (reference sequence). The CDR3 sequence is CSAGQGYEQHF. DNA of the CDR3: TGCAGTGCTGGACAGGGGTACGAGCAGCACTTC.

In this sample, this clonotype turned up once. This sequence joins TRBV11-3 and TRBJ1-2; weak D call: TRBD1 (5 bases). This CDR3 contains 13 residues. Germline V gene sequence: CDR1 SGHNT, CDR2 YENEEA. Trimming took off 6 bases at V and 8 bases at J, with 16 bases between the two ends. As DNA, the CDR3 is TGTGCCAGCAGTTTGGAGGGGTGGAGGGGCTACACCTTC. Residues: CASSLEGWRGYTF.

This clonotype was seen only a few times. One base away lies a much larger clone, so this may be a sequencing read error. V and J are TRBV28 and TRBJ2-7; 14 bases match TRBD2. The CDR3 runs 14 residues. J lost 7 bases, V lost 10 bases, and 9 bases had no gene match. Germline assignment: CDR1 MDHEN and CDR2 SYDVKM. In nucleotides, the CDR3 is TGTGCCACCAGCCGACTAGCGGGAGGGCAGGAGCAGTACTTC. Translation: CATSRLAGGQEQYF.

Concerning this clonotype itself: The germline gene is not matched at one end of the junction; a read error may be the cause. The CDR3 is CPSSSLAGEAYEQYF. CDR3 DNA: TGTCCCAGCAGCAGTCTAGCGGGGGAAGCCTACGAGCAGTACTTC. The gene calls are TRBV7-2 and TRBJ2-7, with 10 bases fitting TRBD2. CDR3 length: 15 residues. Per germline, CDR1 SGHTA and CDR2 FQGNSA.

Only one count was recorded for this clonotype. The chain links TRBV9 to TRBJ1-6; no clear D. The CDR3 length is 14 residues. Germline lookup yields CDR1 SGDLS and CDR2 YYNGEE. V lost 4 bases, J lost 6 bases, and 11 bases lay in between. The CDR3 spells CASSSRETNSPLHF. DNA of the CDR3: TGTGCCAGCAGCTCCCGGGAAACTAATTCACCCCTCCACTTT.

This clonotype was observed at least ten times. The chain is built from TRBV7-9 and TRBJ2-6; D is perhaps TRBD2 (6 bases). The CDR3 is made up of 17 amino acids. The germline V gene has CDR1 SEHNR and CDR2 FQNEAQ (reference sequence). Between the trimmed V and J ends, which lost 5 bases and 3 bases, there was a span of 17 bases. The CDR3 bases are TGTGCCAGCAGCGGGGGGAAGGTTGGATTTGGGGCCAACGTCCTGACTTTC. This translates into CASSGGKVGFGANVLTF.

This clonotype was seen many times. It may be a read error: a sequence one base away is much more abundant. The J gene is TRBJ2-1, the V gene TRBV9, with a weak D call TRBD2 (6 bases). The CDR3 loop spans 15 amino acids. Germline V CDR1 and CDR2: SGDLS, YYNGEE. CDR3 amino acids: CASSSTGTHYNEPFF. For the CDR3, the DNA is TGTGCCAGCAGCAGCACCGGGACTCACTACAATGAGCCGTTCTTC.

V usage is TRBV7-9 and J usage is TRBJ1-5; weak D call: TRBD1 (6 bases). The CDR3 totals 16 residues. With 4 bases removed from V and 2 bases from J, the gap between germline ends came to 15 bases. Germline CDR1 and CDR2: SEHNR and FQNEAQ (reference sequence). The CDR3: CASSSAGALGNQPQHF. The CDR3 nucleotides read TGTGCCAGCAGCTCGGCAGGGGCTCTCGGCAATCAGCCCCAGCATTTT.

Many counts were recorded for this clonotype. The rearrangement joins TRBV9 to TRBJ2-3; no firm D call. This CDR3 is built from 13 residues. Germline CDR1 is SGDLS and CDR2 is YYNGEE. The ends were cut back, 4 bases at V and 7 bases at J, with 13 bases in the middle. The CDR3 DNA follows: TGTGCCAGCAGCCCTAACACTCCGCATACGCAGTATTTT. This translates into CASSPNTPHTQYF. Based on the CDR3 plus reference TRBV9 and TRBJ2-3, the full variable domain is DSGVTQTPKHLITATGQRVTLRCSPRSGDLSVYWYQQSLDQGLQFLIQYYNGEERAKGNILERFSAQQFPDLHSELNLSSLELGDSALYFCASSPNTPHTQYFGPGTRLTVL.

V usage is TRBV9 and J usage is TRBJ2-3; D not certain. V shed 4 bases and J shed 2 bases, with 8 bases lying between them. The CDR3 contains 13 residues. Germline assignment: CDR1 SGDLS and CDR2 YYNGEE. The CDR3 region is CASSPGNTDTQYF. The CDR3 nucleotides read TGTGCCAGCAGCCCGGGTAACACAGATACGCAGTATTTT.

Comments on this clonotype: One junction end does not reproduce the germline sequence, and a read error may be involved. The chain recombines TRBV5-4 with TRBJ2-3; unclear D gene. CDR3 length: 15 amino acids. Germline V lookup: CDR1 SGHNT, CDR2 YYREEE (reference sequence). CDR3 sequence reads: CAGSLVSADTDTQYF. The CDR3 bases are TGTGCCGGCAGCTTGGTGAGCGCAGACACAGATACGCAGTATTTT.

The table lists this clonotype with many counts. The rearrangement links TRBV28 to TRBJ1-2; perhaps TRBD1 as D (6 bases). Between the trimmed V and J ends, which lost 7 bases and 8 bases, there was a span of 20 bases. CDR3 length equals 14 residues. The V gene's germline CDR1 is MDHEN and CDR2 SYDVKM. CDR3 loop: CASNPRGTLQGYTF. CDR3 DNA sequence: TGTGCCAGCAATCCTAGGGGGACACTCCAAGGCTACACCTTC.